Included here is one TCR beta chain sequence, with context. No antigen is known for it. The germline V gene has CDR1 MDHEN and CDR2 SYDVKM. Trimming removed 8 bases at V and 4 bases at J, with 11 bases between. The length of the CDR3 is 12 residues. The data were obtained in a study of T cells in localized non-small cell lung cancer. General study findings and limits: Only one tumor region was sequenced, so heterogeneity remains possible.

Measured with immunoSEQ multiplex PCR; TCRdb has only the in-frame clones, and not every one. This table holds around 17,000 clones, 80% to 90% found once. The receptor was derived from a male donor at least 60 years old with stage II squamous cell lung carcinoma. The chain recombines TRBV28 with TRBJ2-5; D possibly uses TRBD1 or TRBD2 (5 bases each). Sample: peripheral blood, taken before any cancer treatment. The CDR3 region is CASRTGPETQYF. In DNA, the CDR3 is TGTGCCAGCCGGACGGGGCCAGAGACCCAGTACTTC. Full variable domain (outside the CDR3, taken from reference TRBV28 and TRBJ2-5): DVKVTQSSRYLVKRTGEKVFLECVQDMDHENMFWYRQDPGLGLRLIYFSYDVKMKEKGDIPEGYSVSREKKERFSLILESASTNQTSMYLCASRTGPETQYFGPGTRLLVL.